This TCR beta chain comes out of a study of Ad26.COV2.S vaccination and SARS-CoV-2 variants. Study context: The donor participated in the COV1001 trial, in its Ad26.COV2.S arm. Study-wide results and caveats: Marked by substantial breadth, spike-specific CD8+ and CD4+ T cell responses were reportedly seen after vaccination. Possibly, TCR breadth and depth analyses underestimated total T cell responses.

The table came from immunoSEQ multiplex PCR; TCRdb's copy has only in-frame clones and leaves some out. Of about 350,000 clones listed, around 83% were seen once; the top ten hold roughly 3.1%. Indicated treatment: about 20 received Ad26.COV2.S at low or high dose, single or two shots; about 5 received placebo; per-sample allocation not given. All samples were drawn on day 63, counting from the first vaccine or placebo injection. The donor's status was that of an adult aged 18-55 years in Boston. This CDR3 contains 15 residues. V lost 5 bases, J lost 11 bases, and 15 bases stayed unmatched. The germline gives CDR1 SGHDT, CDR2 YYEEEE. Remarks on this clone: What it recognizes is unknown.

Here the sequenced sample was peripheral blood, taken in a trial of Ad26.COV2.S vaccine versus placebo. The chain recombines TRBV5-6 with TRBJ1-1; 10 positions agree with TRBD1. The TCR was taken from a person aged 18-60 years who received the Ad26.COV2.S COVID-19 vaccine or a placebo. The CDR3 nucleotides read TGTGCCAGCAGAACCCTTATCGACAGGGGGCTGGAGGCTTTCTTT. This gives the protein CASRTLIDRGLEAFF.